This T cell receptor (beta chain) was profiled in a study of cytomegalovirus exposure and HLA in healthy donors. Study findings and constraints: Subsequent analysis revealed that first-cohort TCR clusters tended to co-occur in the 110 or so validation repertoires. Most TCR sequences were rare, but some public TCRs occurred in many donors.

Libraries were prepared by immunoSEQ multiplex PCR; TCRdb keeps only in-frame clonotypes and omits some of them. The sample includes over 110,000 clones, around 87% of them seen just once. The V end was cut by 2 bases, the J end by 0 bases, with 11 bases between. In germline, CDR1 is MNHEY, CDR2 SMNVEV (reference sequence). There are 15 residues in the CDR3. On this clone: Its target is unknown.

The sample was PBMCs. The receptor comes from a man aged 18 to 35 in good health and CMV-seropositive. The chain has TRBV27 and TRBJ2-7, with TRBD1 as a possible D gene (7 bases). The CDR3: CASSLGGGGSYEQYF. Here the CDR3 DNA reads TGTGCCAGCAGTTTAGGAGGGGGCGGCTCCTACGAGCAGTACTTC.